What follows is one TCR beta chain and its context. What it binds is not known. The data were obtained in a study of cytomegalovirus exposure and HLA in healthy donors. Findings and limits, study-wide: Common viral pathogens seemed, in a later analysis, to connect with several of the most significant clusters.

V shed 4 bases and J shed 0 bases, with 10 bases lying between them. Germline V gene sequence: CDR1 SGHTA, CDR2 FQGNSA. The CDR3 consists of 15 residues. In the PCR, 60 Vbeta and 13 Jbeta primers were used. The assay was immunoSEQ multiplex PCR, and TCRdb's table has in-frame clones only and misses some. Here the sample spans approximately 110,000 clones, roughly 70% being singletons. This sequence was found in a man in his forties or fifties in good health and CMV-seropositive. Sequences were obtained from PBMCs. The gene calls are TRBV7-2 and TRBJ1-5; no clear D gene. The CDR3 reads CASSSGVISNQPQHF. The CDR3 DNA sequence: TGTGCCAGCAGCTCGGGTGTAATTAGCAATCAGCCCCAGCATTTT.